These 9 T cell receptor beta chains were sequenced from one sample in a study of T cell repertoires in cytomegalovirus infection. These receptors' targets are unknown. TCRdb reprocessed the reads via MiXCR and lists one record per CDR3 protein. The sample lists approximately 110,000 distinct CDR3 sequences; under 35% were seen once. The specimen comprised CD8+ T cells from cultured PBMCs, sampled from culture after CMV antigen stimulation. These receptors all come from a human donor in good health (CMV status not recorded). Some clones in this sample may be carry-over from other donors' samples.

The V call is TRBV28, the J call TRBJ1-2, with TRBD1 matching 7 bases. Germline-derived CDR1 and CDR2 are MDHEN and SYDVKM. Trimming cost V 6 bases and J 4 bases; bases outside gene matches: 11. CDR3 size: 15 residues. CDR3 nucleotide sequence: TGTGCCAGCAGCCCCGATATGGGACAGAGCTATGGCTACACCTTC. It specifies CASSPDMGQSYGYTF.

This clonotype was observed at least ten times. The DNA of the CDR3 is TGTGCCAGCAGCTTAGATGCTAGCGGGGGCGTAGATACGCAGTATTTT. It specifies CASSLDASGGVDTQYF. The chain carries TRBV7-2 and TRBJ2-3, with 10 bases lining up with TRBD2. Germline values: CDR1 SGHTA, CDR2 FQGNSA. The trim removed 1 base at V and 5 bases at J, leaving 6 bases unmatched. CDR3 size: 16 residues.

There are many counts of this clonotype. This chain uses TRBV11-2 with TRBJ2-5, with 10 bases matching TRBD2. Germline lookup yields CDR1 SGHAT and CDR2 FQNNGV. Unmatched junction bases numbered 14, after V lost 5 bases and J lost 5 bases. The length of the CDR3 is 17 residues. The CDR3 sequence is CASSRRASGGSGETQYF. The CDR3 region has the DNA TGTGCCAGCAGCCGACGGGCTAGCGGGGGCTCTGGGGAGACCCAGTACTTC.

This clonotype was seen only once. The CDR3 DNA is TGCAGTGCTAGGGTGGACGACAGGGGAAGTAATAATGGCTACACCTTC. Translated, it gives CSARVDDRGSNNGYTF. This chain joins TRBV20-1 and TRBJ1-2; 8 bases fit TRBD1. The CDR3 is 16 residues long. The germline CDR1 and CDR2 sequences are DFQATT and SNEGSKA (reference sequence). The J segment lost 6 bases and the V segment lost 3 bases, leaving 15 bases of the junction unmatched.

This clonotype has only a few counts. The V gene is TRBV4-2, the J gene TRBJ2-3, with 7 positions matching TRBD1. This CDR3 has 17 amino acids. CDR1 LGHNA and CDR2 YNFKEQ come from the germline V gene. V was clipped by 0 bases and J by 3 bases; unmatched bases: 9. CDR3 nucleotide sequence: TGTGCCAGCAGCCAAGATCAAGAGGGGGCCCTAACAGATACGCAGTATTTT. The encoded protein is CASSQDQEGALTDTQYF.

The chain couples TRBV6-1 to TRBJ2-7; D ambiguous. In germline, CDR1 is MNHNS, CDR2 SASEGT. Trimming stripped 7 bases from V and 2 bases from J, with 9 bases between. The CDR3 length is 12 residues. The CDR3 loop reads CASKQGPYEQYF. The CDR3, as DNA: TGTGCCAGCAAACAAGGTCCCTACGAGCAGTACTTC.

The CDR3 DNA sequence: TGTGCCACCAGCAGAGATGCTGGGATCTCCTACGAGCAGTACTTC. Its translation: CATSRDAGISYEQYF. The V call is TRBV15, the J call TRBJ2-7, with unresolved D. V lost 0 bases to trimming and J lost 0 bases, with 9 bases between them. The CDR3 has 15 residues. Germline V gene data show CDR1 as LNHNV and CDR2 as YYDKDF (reference sequence).

This clonotype was detected a few times. V is TRBV7-2 and J is TRBJ2-7; D unresolved. The germline gives CDR1 SGHTA, CDR2 FQGNSA. V gave up 5 bases and J gave up 2 bases, with 4 bases separating them. This CDR3 is 11 amino acids long. The CDR3 DNA reads as TGTGCCAGCAGCCGAGCCTACGAGCAGTACTTC. Protein sequence: CASSRAYEQYF. Drawing the rest from reference TRBV7-2 and TRBJ2-7, the complete variable domain is GAGVSQSPSNKVTEKGKDVELRCDPISGHTALYWYRQSLGQGLEFLIYFQGNSAPDKSGLPSDRFSAERTGGSVSTLTIQRTQQEDSAVYLCASSRAYEQYFGPGTRLTVT.

This clonotype appeared many times. The CDR3 is CASSSLGQGLYEQYF. The CDR3 nucleotides read TGTGCCAGCAGCTCCCTGGGACAGGGCCTCTACGAGCAGTACTTC. The V call is TRBV7-2, the J call TRBJ2-7, with TRBD1 matching 9 bases. CDR3 length equals 15 residues. Germline CDR1 and CDR2: SGHTA and FQGNSA. The ends lost 4 bases at V and 3 bases at J; junction bases unmatched: 7.